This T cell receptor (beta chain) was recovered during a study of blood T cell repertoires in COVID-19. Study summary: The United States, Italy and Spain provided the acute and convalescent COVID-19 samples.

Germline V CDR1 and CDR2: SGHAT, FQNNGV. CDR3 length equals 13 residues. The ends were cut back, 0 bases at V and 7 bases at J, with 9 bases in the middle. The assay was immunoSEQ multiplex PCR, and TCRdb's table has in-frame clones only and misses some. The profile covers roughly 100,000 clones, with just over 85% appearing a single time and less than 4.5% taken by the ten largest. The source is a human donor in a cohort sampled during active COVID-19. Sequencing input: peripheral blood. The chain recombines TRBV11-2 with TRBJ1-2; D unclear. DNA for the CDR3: TGTGCCAGCAGCTTAGATTTTCTAGGTGGCTACACCTTC. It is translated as CASSLDFLGGYTF.